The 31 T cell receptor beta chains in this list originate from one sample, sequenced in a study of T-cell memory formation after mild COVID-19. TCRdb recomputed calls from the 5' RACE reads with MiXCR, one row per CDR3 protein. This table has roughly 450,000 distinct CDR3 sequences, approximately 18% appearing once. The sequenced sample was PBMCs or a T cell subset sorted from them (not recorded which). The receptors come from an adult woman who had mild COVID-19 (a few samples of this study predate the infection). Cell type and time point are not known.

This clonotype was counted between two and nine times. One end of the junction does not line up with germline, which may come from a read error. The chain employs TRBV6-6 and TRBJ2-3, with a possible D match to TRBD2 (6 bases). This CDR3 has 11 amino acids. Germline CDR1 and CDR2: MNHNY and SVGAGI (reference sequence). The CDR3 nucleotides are TGTGCCAGCAGTAACCGGGACTCGCGGGTATTT. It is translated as CASSNRDSRVF.

CDR3 loop: CASSLYAAFNQPQHF. CDR3 DNA sequence: TGTGCCAGCAGTTTATACGCAGCCTTCAATCAGCCCCAGCATTTT. The chain carries TRBV27 and TRBJ1-5; D remains unclear. The V gene lost 1 base and the J gene lost 3 bases, with 10 bases spanning the gap. CDR3 length: 15 amino acids. CDR1 MNHEY and CDR2 SMNVEV come from the germline V gene (reference sequence).

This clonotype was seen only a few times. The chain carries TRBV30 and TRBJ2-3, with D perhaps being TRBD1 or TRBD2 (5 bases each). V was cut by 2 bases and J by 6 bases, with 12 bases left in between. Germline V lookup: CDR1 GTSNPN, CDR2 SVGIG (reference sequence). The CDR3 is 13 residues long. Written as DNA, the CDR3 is TGTGCCTGGAGTCGTGGGGGTCCGGATACGCAGTATTTT. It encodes CAWSRGGPDTQYF.

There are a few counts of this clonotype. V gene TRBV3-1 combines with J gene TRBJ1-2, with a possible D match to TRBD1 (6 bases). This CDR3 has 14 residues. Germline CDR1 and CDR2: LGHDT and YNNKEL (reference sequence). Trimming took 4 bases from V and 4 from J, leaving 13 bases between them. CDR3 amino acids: CASSPSQGSYGYTF. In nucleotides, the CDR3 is TGTGCCAGCAGCCCGAGTCAGGGGAGCTATGGCTACACCTTC.

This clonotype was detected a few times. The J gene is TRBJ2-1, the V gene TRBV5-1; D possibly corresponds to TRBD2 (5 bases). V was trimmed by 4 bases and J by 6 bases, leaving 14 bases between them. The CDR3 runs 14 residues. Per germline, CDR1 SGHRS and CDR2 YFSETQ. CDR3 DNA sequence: TGCGCCAGCAGCGAGAGTACTAGGGTCAATGAGCAGTTCTTC. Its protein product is CASSESTRVNEQFF. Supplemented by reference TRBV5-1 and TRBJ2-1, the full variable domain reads KAGVTQTPRYLIKTRGQQVTLSCSPISGHRSVSWYQQTPGQGLQFLFEYFSETQRNKGNFPGRFSGRQFSNSRSEMNVSTLELGDSALYLCASSESTRVNEQFFGPGTRLTVL.

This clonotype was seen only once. As DNA, the CDR3 is TGTGCCAGCAGCTTAGACGAGGTGGGGGCCCGCAATGAGCAGTTCTTC. Its translation is CASSLDEVGARNEQFF. The V and J genes are TRBV7-2 and TRBJ2-1; D possibly corresponds to TRBD1 (6 bases). V shed 1 base and J shed 6 bases, with 16 bases lying between them. Per germline, CDR1 SGHTA and CDR2 FQGNSA. This CDR3 region has 16 residues.

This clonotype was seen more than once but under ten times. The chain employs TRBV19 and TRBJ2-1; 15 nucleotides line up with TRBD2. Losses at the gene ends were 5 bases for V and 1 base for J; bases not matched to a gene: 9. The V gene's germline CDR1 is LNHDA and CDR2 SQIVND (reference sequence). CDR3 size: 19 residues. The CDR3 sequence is CASSPLGLAGGSSYNEQFF. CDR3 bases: TGTGCCAGTAGTCCGCTGGGACTAGCGGGAGGATCTTCCTACAATGAGCAGTTCTTC.

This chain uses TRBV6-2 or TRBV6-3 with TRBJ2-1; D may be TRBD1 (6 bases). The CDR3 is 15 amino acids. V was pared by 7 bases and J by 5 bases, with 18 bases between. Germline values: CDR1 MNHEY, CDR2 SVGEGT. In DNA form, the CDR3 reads TGTGCCAGCACCCACGGGGCTACAGGGAACAATGAGCAGTTCTTC. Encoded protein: CASTHGATGNNEQFF.

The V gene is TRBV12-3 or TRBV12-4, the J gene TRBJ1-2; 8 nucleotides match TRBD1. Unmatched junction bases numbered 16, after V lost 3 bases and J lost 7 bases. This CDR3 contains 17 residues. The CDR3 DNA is TGTGCCAGCAGTTTTGGGGGCAGGGGGCCCGGTACGCGTGGCTACACCTTC. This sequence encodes CASSFGGRGPGTRGYTF.

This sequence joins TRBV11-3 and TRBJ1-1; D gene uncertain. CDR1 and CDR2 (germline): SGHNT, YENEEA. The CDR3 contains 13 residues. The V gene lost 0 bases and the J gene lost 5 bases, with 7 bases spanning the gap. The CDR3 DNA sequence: TGTGCCAGCAGCTTAGATGAGCGTACTGAAGCTTTCTTT. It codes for CASSLDERTEAFF.

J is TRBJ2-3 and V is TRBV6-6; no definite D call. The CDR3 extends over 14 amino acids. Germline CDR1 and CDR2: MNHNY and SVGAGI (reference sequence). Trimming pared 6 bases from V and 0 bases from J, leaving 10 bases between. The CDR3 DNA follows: TGTGCCAGCAGCCTAGAGAGAAGCACAGATACGCAGTATTTT. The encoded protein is CASSLERSTDTQYF.

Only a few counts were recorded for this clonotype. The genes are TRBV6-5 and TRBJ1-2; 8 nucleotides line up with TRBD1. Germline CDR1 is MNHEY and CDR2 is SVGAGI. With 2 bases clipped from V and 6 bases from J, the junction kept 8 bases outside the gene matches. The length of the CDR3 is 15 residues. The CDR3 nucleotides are TGTGCCAGCAGTTACCGGGACAGGTCTGAGAATGGCTACACCTTC. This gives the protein CASSYRDRSENGYTF.

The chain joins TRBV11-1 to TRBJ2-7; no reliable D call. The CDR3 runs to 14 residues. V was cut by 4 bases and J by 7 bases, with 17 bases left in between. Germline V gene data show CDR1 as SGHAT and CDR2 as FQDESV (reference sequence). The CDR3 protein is CASSSSWGIEEQYF. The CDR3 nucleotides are TGTGCCAGCAGCTCCTCATGGGGAATAGAAGAGCAGTACTTC.

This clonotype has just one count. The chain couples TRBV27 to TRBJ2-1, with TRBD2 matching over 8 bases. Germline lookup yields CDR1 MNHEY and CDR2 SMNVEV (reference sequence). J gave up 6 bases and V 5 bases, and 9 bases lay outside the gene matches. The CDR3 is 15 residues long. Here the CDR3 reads CASSLSGGPANEQFF. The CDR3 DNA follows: TGTGCCAGCAGTCTAAGCGGGGGCCCAGCCAATGAGCAGTTCTTC.

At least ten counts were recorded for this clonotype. DNA of the CDR3: TGTGCCAGCAGTGTTCTCACAGGGGATGAGCAGTACTTC. Protein product: CASSVLTGDEQYF. This sequence joins TRBV25-1 and TRBJ2-7; 7 positions agree with TRBD1. CDR1 is MGHDK and CDR2 is SYGVNS in the germline V gene. With V trimmed by 4 bases and J by 7 bases, 7 bases remained unmatched. There are 13 residues in the CDR3.

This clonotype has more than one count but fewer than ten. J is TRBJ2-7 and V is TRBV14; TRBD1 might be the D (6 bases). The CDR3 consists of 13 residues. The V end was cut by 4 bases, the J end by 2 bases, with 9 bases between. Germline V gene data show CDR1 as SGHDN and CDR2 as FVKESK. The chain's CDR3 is CASSRQAPYEQYF. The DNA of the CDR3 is TGTGCCAGCAGCCGACAGGCTCCCTACGAGCAGTACTTC.

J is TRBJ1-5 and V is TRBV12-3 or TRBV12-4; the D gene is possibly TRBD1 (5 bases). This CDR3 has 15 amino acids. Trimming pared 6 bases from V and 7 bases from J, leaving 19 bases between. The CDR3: CASSSRGRGGQPQHF. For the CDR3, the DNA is TGTGCCAGCAGCTCTCGGGGGAGGGGCGGACAGCCCCAGCATTTT.

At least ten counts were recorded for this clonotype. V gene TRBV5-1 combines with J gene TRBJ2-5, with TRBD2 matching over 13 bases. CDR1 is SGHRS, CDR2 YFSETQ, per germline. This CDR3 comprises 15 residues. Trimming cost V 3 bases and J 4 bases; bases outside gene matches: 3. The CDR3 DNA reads TGCGCCAGCAGCTGGAGACTAGCGGGGGGAGAGACCCAGTACTTC. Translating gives CASSWRLAGGETQYF.

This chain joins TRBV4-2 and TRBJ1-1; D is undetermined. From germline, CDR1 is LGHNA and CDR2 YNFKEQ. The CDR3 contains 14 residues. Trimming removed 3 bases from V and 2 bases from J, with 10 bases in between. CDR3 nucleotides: TGTGCCAGCAGCCAGCCGGACGGCAACACTGAAGCTTTCTTT. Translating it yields CASSQPDGNTEAFF.

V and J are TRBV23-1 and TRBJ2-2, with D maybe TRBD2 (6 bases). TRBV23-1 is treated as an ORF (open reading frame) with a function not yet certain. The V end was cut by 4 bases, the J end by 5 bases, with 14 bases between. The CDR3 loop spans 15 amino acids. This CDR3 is CASSLRWGVTGELFF. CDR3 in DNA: TGCGCCAGCAGTCTTCGGTGGGGGGTAACCGGGGAGCTGTTTTTT.

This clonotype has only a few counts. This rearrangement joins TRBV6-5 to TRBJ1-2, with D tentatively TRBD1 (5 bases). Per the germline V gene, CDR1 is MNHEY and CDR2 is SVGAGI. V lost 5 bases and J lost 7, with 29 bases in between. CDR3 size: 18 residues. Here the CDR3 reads CASSQPLGYGGGGGGYTF. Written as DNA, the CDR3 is TGTGCCAGCAGTCAACCCCTCGGCTATGGGGGGGGAGGTGGTGGCTACACCTTC.

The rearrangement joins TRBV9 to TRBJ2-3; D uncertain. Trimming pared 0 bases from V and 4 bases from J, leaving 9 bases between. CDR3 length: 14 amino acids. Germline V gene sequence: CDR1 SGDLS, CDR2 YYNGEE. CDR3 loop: CASSVATSADTQYF. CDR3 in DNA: TGTGCCAGCAGCGTAGCTACTTCCGCAGATACGCAGTATTTT.

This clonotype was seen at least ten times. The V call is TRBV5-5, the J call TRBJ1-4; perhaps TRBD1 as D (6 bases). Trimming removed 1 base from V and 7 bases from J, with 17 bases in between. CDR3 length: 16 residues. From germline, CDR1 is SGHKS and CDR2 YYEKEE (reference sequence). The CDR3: CASSLRGEFMAEKLFF. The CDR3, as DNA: TGTGCCAGCAGCTTGAGGGGGGAATTCATGGCTGAAAAACTGTTTTTT. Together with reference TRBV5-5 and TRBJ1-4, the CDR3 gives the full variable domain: DAGVTQSPTHLIKTRGQQVTLRCSPISGHKSVSWYQQVLGQGPQFIFQYYEKEERGRGNFPDRFSARQFPNYSSELNVNALLLGDSALYLCASSLRGEFMAEKLFFGSGTQLSVL.

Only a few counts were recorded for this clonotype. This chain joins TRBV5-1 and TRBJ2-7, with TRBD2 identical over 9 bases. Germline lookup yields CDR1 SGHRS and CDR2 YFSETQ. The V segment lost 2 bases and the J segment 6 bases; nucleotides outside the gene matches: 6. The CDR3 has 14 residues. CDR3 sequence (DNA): TGCGCCAGCAGCTTCGATGGCGGGGGGGCCGAGCAGTACTTC. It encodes CASSFDGGGAEQYF.

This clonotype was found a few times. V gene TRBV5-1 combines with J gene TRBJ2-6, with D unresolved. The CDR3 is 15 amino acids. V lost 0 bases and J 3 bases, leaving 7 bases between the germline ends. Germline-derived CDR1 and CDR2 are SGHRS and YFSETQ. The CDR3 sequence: CASSLASGGANVLTF. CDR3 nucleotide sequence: TGCGCCAGCAGCTTGGCCAGTGGTGGGGCCAACGTCCTGACTTTC.

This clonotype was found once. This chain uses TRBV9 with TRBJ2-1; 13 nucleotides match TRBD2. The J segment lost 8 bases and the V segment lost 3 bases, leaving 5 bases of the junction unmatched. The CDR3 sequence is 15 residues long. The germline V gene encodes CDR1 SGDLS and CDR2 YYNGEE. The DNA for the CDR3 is TGTGCCAGCAGCGAGACTAGCGGGAGGATAGATGAGCAGTTCTTC. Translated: CASSETSGRIDEQFF.

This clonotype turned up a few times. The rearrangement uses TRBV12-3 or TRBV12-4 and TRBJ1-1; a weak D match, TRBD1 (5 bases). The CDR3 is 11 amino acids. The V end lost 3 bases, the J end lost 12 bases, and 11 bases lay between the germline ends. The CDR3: CASSFNGGSFF. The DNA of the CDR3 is TGTGCCAGCAGTTTCAATGGGGGATCTTTCTTT.

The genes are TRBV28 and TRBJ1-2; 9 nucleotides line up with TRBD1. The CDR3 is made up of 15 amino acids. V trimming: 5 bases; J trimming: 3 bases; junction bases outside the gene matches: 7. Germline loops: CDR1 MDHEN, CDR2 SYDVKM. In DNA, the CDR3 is TGTGCCAGCAGTGCAGACAGGGGGGTTCACTATGGCTACACCTTC. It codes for CASSADRGVHYGYTF.

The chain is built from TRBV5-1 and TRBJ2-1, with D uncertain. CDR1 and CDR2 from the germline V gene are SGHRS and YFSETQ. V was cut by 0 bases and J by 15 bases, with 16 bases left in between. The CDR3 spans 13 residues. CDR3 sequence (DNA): TGCGCCAGCAGCTTGGCCGGCCGGAGCGCCATGTTCTTC. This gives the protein CASSLAGRSAMFF.

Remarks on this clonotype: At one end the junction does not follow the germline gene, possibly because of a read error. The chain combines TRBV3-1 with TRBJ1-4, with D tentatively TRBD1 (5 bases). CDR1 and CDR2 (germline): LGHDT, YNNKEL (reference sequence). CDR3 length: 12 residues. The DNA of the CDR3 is TGTACCAGCAGCCAAGATAGGAGGGGACTGTTTTTT. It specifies CTSSQDRRGLFF.

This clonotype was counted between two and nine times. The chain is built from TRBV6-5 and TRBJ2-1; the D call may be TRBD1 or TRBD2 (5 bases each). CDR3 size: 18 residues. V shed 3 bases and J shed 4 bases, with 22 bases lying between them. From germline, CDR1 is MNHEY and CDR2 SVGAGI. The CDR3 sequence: CASSYSEPGRVAYNEQFF. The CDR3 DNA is TGTGCCAGCAGTTATTCAGAGCCGGGACGGGTAGCATACAATGAGCAGTTCTTC.